The T cell receptor (beta chain) described here comes from a study of blood T cell repertoires in COVID-19 (dated by TCRdb to about 2020). In terms of the full investigation: Collaborator samples came from the United States, Italy and Spain and covered acute and convalescent phases of COVID-19. The material from the prospective study consisted of cDNA or gDNA derived from T cells, B-cell-depleted T cells, or PBMCs. Where HLA class I and class II types were available, the types were taken from metadata supplied by the sample provider, not from assay-based typing. Nearly every sample came with metadata listing a de-identified subject ID, COVID-19 status, age in years and sex. The repertoires were made available in a free public database intended to serve as a resource for research on the immune response to SARS-CoV-2. Subjects who had been exposed to COVID-19, were actively infected with it, or had recovered from it provided the deeply sampled blood TCRbeta repertoires that made up the dataset. The samples were drawn from the first 160 participants of the ongoing ImmuneRACE study and from 1,254 subjects provided by 6 global collaborators. Overall study outcomes, separate from this receptor: The quantity of clinical and demographic metadata differed by source and by participant and was supplied without curation.

As encoded in the germline V gene (reference sequence), CDR1 is PRHDT while CDR2 is FYEKMQ. V loses 6 bases of germline sequence and J loses 5 bases, and the interval between the two ends is 13 bases. The CDR3 contains 13 residues, cysteine and phenylalanine counted. CDR3 DNA only is kept here, 39 bases in frame from base 1. As for this clone: The target of this receptor is not known. No base quality values were provided; no much bigger clone lies one nucleotide off.

The immunoSEQ Assay, a bias-controlled multiplex PCR, was used to amplify TCRbeta CDR3 regions from genomic DNA. Per the original workflow: The number of nucleated cells in each sample was estimated from the amplification of reference gene primers within the assay. To quantify the absolute abundance of each unique TCRbeta CDR3 rearrangement, sequence reads were collapsed and filtered. Productive Simpson clonality was computed per sample as the square root of Simpson's diversity index over productive rearrangements. TCRdb holds this immuneACCESS table with in-frame rearrangements only. Some clones are missing; in checked studies, unresolved V genes explain under half, and the rest has no known cause. That table furnishes V, J and clone size, whereas the DNA furnished D and trimming. In all, the sample holds 200,000 to 250,000 clones, and roughly 90% of those were seen once. Together, the top ten hold 3.5% to 4.5% of the sample.

In the prospective study, participants were about 18 to 100 years old, resided in about two dozen geographic areas of the United States, and were enrolled through a virtual design. In the prospective study, participants were assigned to cohorts based on the clinical history participants reported in a screening survey and a study questionnaire. Mobile phlebotomists in the prospective study collected whole blood, serum and a nasopharyngeal or oropharyngeal swab from every participant. Prospective study participants could optionally give additional blood draws and questionnaires over a roughly two-month period. Before DNA extraction, prospective study blood samples were shipped either frozen or at room temperature.

The clonotype was recovered from a woman aged 40 to 50 with acute COVID-19. The specimen sequenced was PBMCs or T cells enriched from blood (not recorded which). The chain uses TRBV13 and TRBJ1-2; too little of a D gene remains to name it. The DNA sequence reads TGTGCCAGCAGGGACTGGGCCTCTTATGGCTACACCTTC. Its translation is CASRDWASYGYTF.